This T cell receptor beta chain was captured by sequencing in a study of radiotherapy plus CTLA-4 blockade in lung cancer. Study-level findings and limits: Blood saw expansion of tumor-derived TCR clones after radiotherapy plus ipilimumab.

Only one count was recorded for this clone. Its antigen is still unknown. Germline values: CDR1 SGHTA, CDR2 FQGNSA. V shed 2 bases and J shed 8 bases, with 12 bases lying between them. The CDR3 is 13 residues long. Produced via immunoSEQ multiplex PCR; TCRdb's table is partial and in-frame only. The sample shows around 110,000 clones, more than 65% of them seen only once. The clonotype originates from a human donor with non-small cell lung cancer that progressed on radiotherapy plus ipilimumab. Some clones in this sample may be carry-over from other donors' samples. The source was peripheral blood, collected from a patient treated with radiotherapy plus ipilimumab. The chain uses TRBV7-2 and TRBJ1-1; D remains unclear. CDR3 sequence (DNA): TGTGCCAGCAGCTTACGGGCTGCCCGGGAAGCTTTCTTT. The encoded protein is CASSLRAAREAFF.